This TCR beta chain appears in the sequencing data of a study of shared clonotypes between healthy human individuals. Donors, without exception, were Caucasian adults residing in Nashville, Tennessee. CDR3 length: 16 residues. Clones were read by immunoSEQ multiplex PCR, and TCRdb kept only the in-frame ones, dropping some. Of 300,000 to 400,000 clones listed, less than 85% were seen once; the top ten hold about 10%. The rearrangement links TRBV21-1 to TRBJ2-6. TRBV21-1 has pseudogene status. The sample taken for sequencing was memory CD4+ T cells sorted from blood. This sample's subset: CD45RA-negative fraction. This clonotype was sampled from a man aged 25-45 years in good health. CDR3 bases: TGTGCCAGCAGCAGGTCGAACAAACTGGGGGCCAACGTCCTGACTTTC. It specifies CASSRSNKLGANVLTF.